What follows are 3 T cell receptor beta chains derived from one specimen sequenced in a study of blood T cell repertoires in COVID-19. Some clones are missing from TCRdb's copy, which holds only in-frame ones; the method was immunoSEQ multiplex PCR. Here the sample spans some 230,000 clones, 70% to 90% being singletons. Sequencing input: peripheral blood. The receptors stem from a man between 50 and 59 years old who had recovered from COVID-19.

The rearrangement uses TRBV9 and TRBJ1-2; no clear D gene. CDR1 and CDR2 from the germline V gene are SGDLS and YYNGEE. This CDR3 has 14 amino acids. The V and J ends lost 4 bases and 0 bases respectively, with 10 bases between them. CDR3 nucleotide sequence: TGTGCCAGCAGCCCAGTAGAGGCTAACTATGGCTACACCTTC. Residues: CASSPVEANYGYTF.

This clone was detected only once. The rearrangement joins TRBV30 to TRBJ1-2; D is unclear. Trimming took off 4 bases at V and 4 bases at J, with 16 bases between the two ends. The CDR3 has 14 amino acids. Germline V gene data show CDR1 as GTSNPN and CDR2 as SVGIG (reference sequence). Written as DNA, the CDR3 is TGTGCCTGGAAATGGGAGGGTTCGGTCTATGGCTACACCTTC. It translates to CAWKWEGSVYGYTF.

This chain connects TRBV18 to TRBJ1-4, with D uncertain. Trimming removed 3 bases from V and 4 bases from J, with 12 bases in between. The CDR3 runs 15 residues. Germline CDR1 reads KGHSH; CDR2 reads LQKENI. The CDR3 loop is CASSPGLNHNEKLFF. The DNA of the CDR3 is TGTGCCAGCTCACCTGGACTTAATCATAATGAAAAACTGTTTTTT.